The clone carrying this TCR beta chain came up a few times. The data were taken from a study of shared clonotypes between healthy human individuals. Profiling relied on immunoSEQ multiplex PCR, and the TCRdb table lists in-frame clones only, not all of them. The table lists about 2.4 million clones, around 90% of them singletons. Trimming stripped 7 bases from V and 4 bases from J, with 16 bases between. Germline V lookup: CDR1 SQVTM, CDR2 ANQGSEA. The CDR3 spans 13 residues. The sequence came from a young man in good health. The chain uses TRBV29-1 and TRBJ1-1; TRBD1 might be the D (5 bases). Sequencing used naive CD4+ T cells sorted from blood. Subset described: CD45RA+ positively selected. DNA of the CDR3: TGCAGCGGCCTACAGGTATGGGGCACTGAAGCTTTCTTT. Translated, it gives CSGLQVWGTEAFF. The whole variable domain, filled in from reference TRBV29-1 and TRBJ1-1, reads SAVISQKPSRDICQRGTSLTIQCQVDSQVTMMFWYRQQPGQSLTLIATANQGSEATYESGFVIDKFPISRPNLTFSTLTVSNMSPEDSSIYLCSGLQVWGTEAFFGQGTRLTVV.